This is a list of T cell receptor beta chains from one sample in a study of regulatory T cells in long-lasting Graves disease. TCRdb used MiXCR to reprocess the multiplex PCR reads, holding one entry per CDR3 protein. Of about 620,000 distinct CDR3 sequences listed, about 16% were seen once; the top ten hold approximately 20%. The sample also formed part of further work on T cells in Graves' hyperthyroidism and ophthalmopathy.

The source material was peripheral blood mononuclear cells (PBMCs), sampled at new diagnosis, from a patient treated with antithyroid drugs. The receptor source for this set is a woman in her twenties or thirties with Graves disease. The conserved cysteine and the conserved F or W are not part of the CDR3 here.

TRBV27	TRBJ2-2	15	ASSSPLTSGRAGELF
TRBV20-1	TRBJ2-7	12	SARALAGGYEQY
TRBV6-2/TRBV6-3	TRBJ2-2	16	ASSDFRDLDRPFGELF
TRBV28	TRBJ2-7	15	ASSLNLEDGYSYEQY
TRBV6-2/TRBV6-3	TRBJ2-1	14	ASSYAFGQRMRGQF
TRBV30	TRBJ1-1	11	ASATGSNTEAF
TRBV13	TRBJ2-7	15	ASSSGLAGGFYYEQY
TRBV27	TRBJ1-2	14	ASSLRQGKAIDGYT
TRBV5-5	TRBJ1-6	15	ASSLTGSGTGISPLH
TRBV12-3/TRBV12-4	TRBJ1-1	11	ASSTDSGTEAF
TRBV5-1	TRBJ2-7	13	ASAYGGTGGYEQY
TRBV10-1	TRBJ2-7	15	ASSRVARGSSSYEQY
TRBV2	TRBJ2-4	12	ASSGDGPKNIQY
TRBV6-1	TRBJ2-7	11	ASSDLSGQQQY
TRBV5-1	TRBJ2-7	12	ASSLIPEAYEQY
TRBV28	TRBJ2-5	14	VSSLETSGIRETQY
TRBV30	TRBJ2-2	14	AWGTLAGRGAGELF
TRBV10-3	TRBJ1-1	12	AISSTQTNTEAF
TRBV20-1	TRBJ2-2	14	SAPNPERGNTGELF